This T cell receptor beta chain comes out of a study of blood T cell repertoires in COVID-19. Enrolled during active infection, Seattle patients were then followed longitudinally. In the original workflow: Reference gene primer amplification yielded estimated nucleated cell counts. Libraries were prepared by immunoSEQ multiplex PCR; TCRdb keeps only in-frame clonotypes and omits some of them. That table gives V, J and clone size, and the DNA gave D and trimming. Of about 170,000 clones listed, 82% were seen once; the top ten hold around 7%. The germline V gene encodes CDR1 KGHSH and CDR2 LQKENI. Trimming took 6 bases from V and 5 from J, leaving 25 bases between them. The CDR3 runs 17 residues.

Sequenced input: peripheral blood. The chain recombines TRBV18 with TRBJ2-5; D is perhaps TRBD1 (6 bases). The sequence came from a middle-aged woman with COVID-19, enrolled during active disease. Written as DNA, the CDR3 is TGTGCCAGCTCCCTAGATATAACAGGACAGCTCATTGAGACCCAGTACTTC. Protein sequence: CASSLDITGQLIETQYF.